The 6 T cell receptor beta chains below all came from one sample that was sequenced in a study of T cell repertoires in cytomegalovirus infection. TCRdb re-called the reads with MiXCR, one entry per CDR3 protein. This sample yields some 500,000 distinct CDR3 sequences, of which around a third are seen a single time; 15% to 20% belongs to the top ten. Their antigen targets remain unknown. The sequenced sample was cultured PBMCs, obtained from culture after CMV antigen stimulation. All receptors derive from a human donor in good health (CMV status not recorded). Some clones in this sample may be carry-over from other donors' samples.

A few counts support this clonotype. This sequence joins TRBV6-2 or TRBV6-3 and TRBJ2-2; D not resolved. Per germline, CDR1 MNHEY and CDR2 SVGEGT. The CDR3 consists of 13 residues. The V gene lost 10 bases and the J gene lost 3 bases, with 12 bases spanning the gap. The CDR3 reads CATSGPHTGELFF. The CDR3 region has the DNA TGTGCCACCTCGGGCCCCCACACCGGGGAGCTGTTTTTT.

This clonotype was observed a handful of times. The rearrangement joins TRBV7-9 to TRBJ1-1; tentatively, D is TRBD1 (6 bases). Germline V gives CDR1 SEHNR, CDR2 FQNEAQ (reference sequence). The CDR3 runs 15 residues. V lost 3 bases to trimming and J lost 5 bases, with 16 bases between them. In DNA form, the CDR3 reads TGTGCCAGCAGCTTTGGGGGCGCGGAAGGTACTGAAGCTTTCTTT. It translates to CASSFGGAEGTEAFF.

This sequence joins TRBV18 and TRBJ1-2; D is perhaps TRBD1 (5 bases). CDR3 length: 13 amino acids. The V end was cut by 3 bases, the J end by 9 bases, with 14 bases between. Germline CDR1 reads KGHSH; CDR2 reads LQKENI. The CDR3 protein is CASSPSTELSYTF. The DNA for the CDR3 is TGTGCCAGCTCACCCTCGACAGAGCTGAGCTACACCTTC.

This clonotype was detected a few times. This chain uses TRBV24-1 with TRBJ1-1; tentatively, D is TRBD1 (6 bases). V was cut by 3 bases and J by 8 bases, with 12 bases left in between. CDR1 is KGHDR and CDR2 is SFDVKD in the germline V gene. This CDR3 is 13 amino acids long. CDR3 loop: CATSDRTVEEAFF. CDR3 in DNA: TGTGCCACCAGTGATCGGACAGTCGAGGAAGCTTTCTTT.

This clonotype was seen a handful of times. This chain uses TRBV4-1 with TRBJ1-1, with 9 bases aligning to TRBD1. V lost 4 bases, J lost 1 base, and 7 bases stayed unmatched. CDR3 length: 16 amino acids. Germline CDR1 MGHRA, CDR2 YSYEKL. The CDR3 spells CASSPQQGARNTEAFF. In DNA form, the CDR3 reads TGCGCCAGCAGCCCACAACAGGGGGCCAGGAACACTGAAGCTTTCTTT.

The chain joins TRBV27 to TRBJ1-1; D call uncertain. The CDR3 is 15 residues long. Trimming shortened V by 2 bases and J by 4 bases, and 14 bases separated the two germline ends. Germline lookup yields CDR1 MNHEY and CDR2 SMNVEV (reference sequence). The CDR3 DNA follows: TGTGCCAGCAGTTTAGGACTGTCCCTTGGCACTGAAGCTTTCTTT. This translates into CASSLGLSLGTEAFF.